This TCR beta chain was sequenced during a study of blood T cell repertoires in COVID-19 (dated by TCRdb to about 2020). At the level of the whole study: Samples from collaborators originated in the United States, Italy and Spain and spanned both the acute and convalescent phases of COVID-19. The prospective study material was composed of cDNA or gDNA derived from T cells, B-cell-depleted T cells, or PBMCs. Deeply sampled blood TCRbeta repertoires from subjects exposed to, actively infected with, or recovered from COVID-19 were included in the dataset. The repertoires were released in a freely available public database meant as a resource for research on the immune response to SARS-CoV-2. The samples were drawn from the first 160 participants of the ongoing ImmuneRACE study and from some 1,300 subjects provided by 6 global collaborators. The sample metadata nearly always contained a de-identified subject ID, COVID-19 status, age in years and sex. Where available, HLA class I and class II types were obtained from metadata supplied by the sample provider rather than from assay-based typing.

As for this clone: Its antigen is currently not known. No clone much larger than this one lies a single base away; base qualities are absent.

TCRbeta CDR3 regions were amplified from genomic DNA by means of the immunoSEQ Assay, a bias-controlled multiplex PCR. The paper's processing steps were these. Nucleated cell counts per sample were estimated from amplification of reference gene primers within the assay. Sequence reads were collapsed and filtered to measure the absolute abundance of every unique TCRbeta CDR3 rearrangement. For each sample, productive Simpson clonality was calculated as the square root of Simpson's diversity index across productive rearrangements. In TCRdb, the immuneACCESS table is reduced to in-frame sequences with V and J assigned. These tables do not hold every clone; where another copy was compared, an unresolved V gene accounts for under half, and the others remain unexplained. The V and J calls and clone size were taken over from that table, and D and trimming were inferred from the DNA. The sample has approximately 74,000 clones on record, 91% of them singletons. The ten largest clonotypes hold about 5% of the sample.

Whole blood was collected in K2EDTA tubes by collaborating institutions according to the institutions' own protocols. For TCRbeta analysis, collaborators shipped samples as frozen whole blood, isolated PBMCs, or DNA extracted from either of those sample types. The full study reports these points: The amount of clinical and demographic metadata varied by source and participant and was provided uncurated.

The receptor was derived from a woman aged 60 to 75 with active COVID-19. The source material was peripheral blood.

The nucleotides are TGCGCCAGCAGCATGGACAGCTACTATGGCTACACCTTC. Its translation is CASSMDSYYGYTF. The V gene is TRBV5-1 and the J gene is TRBJ1-2; TRBD1 is possibly the D segment (6 matching bases). Measured from the cysteine to the phenylalanine, the CDR3 is 13 residues long. The sequence is cut down to CDR3 DNA, 39 bases in frame from base 1. V is pared back by 4 bases and J by 3 bases, with 10 bases lying between the germline termini. Sequences SGHRS (CDR1) and YFSETQ (CDR2) are obtained from the germline V gene.